Listed below are T cell receptor beta chains from one sample, sequenced in a study of spatial heterogeneity in lung cancer. TCRdb processed the 5' RACE reads anew with MiXCR; each CDR3 protein has one entry. Of 35,000 to 45,000 distinct CDR3 sequences in the sample, about 7.6% were seen once. Material: PBMCs, obtained at follow-up. These receptors all come from a male donor with early-stage non-small cell lung cancer. Both conserved end residues are part of each CDR3. A D gene is named only where the DNA matches it firmly. Size is omitted from some rows. Given values are once, few, many or a class for expanded clones.

TGCAGTGCCAGGGACGGCAACTCCTACAATGAGCAGTTCTTC,CSARDGNSYNEQFF,TRBJ2-1,NA,many,TRBV20-1
TGTGCCTGGAGTGAAAGCGGGGGGTTTGCAACCGGGGAGCTGTTTTTT,CAWSESGGFATGELFF,TRBJ2-2,TRBD2,many,TRBV30
TGTGCCAGCAGCCAAGATCTAGGGGGGGTTGGCAATGAGCAGTTCTTC,CASSQDLGGVGNEQFF,TRBJ2-1,NA,many,TRBV4-2
TGTGCCAGCAGACTACAGGGAGGGGTTAACACCGGGGAGCTGTTTTTT,CASRLQGGVNTGELFF,TRBJ2-2,NA,many,TRBV7-6
TGCAGTGCGCAGGACAGTTTCCAATATGGCTACACCTTC,CSAQDSFQYGYTF,TRBJ1-2,NA,many,TRBV20-1
TGTGCCAGTAGTATCGGCAGGGAAGAGACCCAGTACTTC,CASSIGREETQYF,TRBJ2-5,NA,many,TRBV19
TGTGTCAGCAGCAGCACTAGCGGGGCAACAGATACGCAGTATTTT,CVSSSTSGATDTQYF,TRBJ2-3,TRBD2,NA,TRBV11-1
TGCAGTGCTAGAGAGACAGGGGGAAGGGCTAACTATGGCTACACCTTC,CSARETGGRANYGYTF,TRBJ1-2,TRBD1,many,TRBV20-1
TGCAGTGTACTAATGACAGGGAGCTCCTACAATGAGCAGTTCTTC,CSVLMTGSSYNEQFF,TRBJ2-1,TRBD1,many,TRBV20-1
TGCAGCGTTGTGATGAACACTGAAGCTTTCTTT,CSVVMNTEAFF,TRBJ1-1,NA,many,TRBV29-1
TGTGCCAGCAGTTTATGGGGCGGGGCGAACACCGGGGAGCTGTTTTTT,CASSLWGGANTGELFF,TRBJ2-2,NA,NA,TRBV12-3/TRBV12-4
TGTGCCAGCAGTGGACTAGCGGGTTACACAGATACGCAGTATTTT,CASSGLAGYTDTQYF,TRBJ2-3,TRBD2,NA,TRBV27
TGCGCCAGCAGCTTGCGCGGGGACTATCAAGAGACCCAGTACTTC,CASSLRGDYQETQYF,TRBJ2-5,TRBD2,many,TRBV5-1
TGCAGTGCCCCAGGGAGGGGGCGGCCAGATACGCAGTATTTT,CSAPGRGRPDTQYF,TRBJ2-3,NA,many,TRBV20-1
TGTGCCAGCAGTTACTCGCCAGGAACCAATCAGCCCCAGCATTTT,CASSYSPGTNQPQHF,TRBJ1-5,NA,many,TRBV6-5
TGTGCCAGCACCTCCGGGACAGGGGATCAGCCCCAGCATTTT,CASTSGTGDQPQHF,TRBJ1-5,TRBD1,few,TRBV6-1
TGTGCCAGCAGCTGGACAGGGAACACTGAAGCTTTCTTT,CASSWTGNTEAFF,TRBJ1-1,TRBD1,many,TRBV12-3/TRBV12-4
TGTGCCAGCCGGACAGGGGGCGGCGGCAATCAGCCCCAGCATTTT,CASRTGGGGNQPQHF,TRBJ1-5,TRBD1,many,TRBV6-1
TGTGCCAGCAGTCCGAGTTATCAGCCCCAGCATTTT,CASSPSYQPQHF,TRBJ1-5,NA,few,TRBV6-2/TRBV6-3
TGTGCCAGCAGTTTATCCGGTCTAGGGAGCTCCTACGAGCAGTACTTC,CASSLSGLGSSYEQYF,TRBJ2-7,NA,medium-sized,TRBV27
TGTGCCAGCAGCGATAGCGCCAGCGGGGGGCGCGATACGCAGTATTTT,CASSDSASGGRDTQYF,TRBJ2-3,TRBD2,NA,TRBV7-2
TGCAGTGCTAGAACCCCCGGACTAGCGGGAGGGTTGGCGCAGTATTTT,CSARTPGLAGGLAQYF,TRBJ2-3,TRBD2,few,TRBV20-1
TGTGCCAGCAGCGCCAGGACAGTGAGGCGAGAGACCCAGTACTTC,CASSARTVRRETQYF,TRBJ2-5,NA,few,TRBV9